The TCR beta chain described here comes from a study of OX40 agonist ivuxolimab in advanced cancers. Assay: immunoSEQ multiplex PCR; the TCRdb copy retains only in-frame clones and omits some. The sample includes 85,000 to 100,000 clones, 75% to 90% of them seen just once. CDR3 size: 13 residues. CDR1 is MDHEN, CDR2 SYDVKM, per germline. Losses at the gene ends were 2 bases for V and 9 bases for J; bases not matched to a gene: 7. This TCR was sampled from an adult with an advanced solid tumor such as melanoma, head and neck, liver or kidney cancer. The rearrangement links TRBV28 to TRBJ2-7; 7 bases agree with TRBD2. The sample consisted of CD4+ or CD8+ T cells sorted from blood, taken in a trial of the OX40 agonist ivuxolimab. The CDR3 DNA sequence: TGTGCCAGCAGTTTAGCCCAGCGGGATCGGCAGTACTTC. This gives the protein CASSLAQRDRQYF.